Each of the 27 T cell receptor beta chains below was sequenced from the same sample in a study of T cell repertoires in cytomegalovirus infection. Each CDR3 protein is one row after TCRdb ran MiXCR on the reads. The sample holds more than 400,000 distinct CDR3 sequences, around 27% seen once. Sequencing was carried out using PBMCs. These receptors were obtained from a human donor in good health (CMV status not recorded). Some clones in this sample may be carry-over from other donors' samples.

In this sample, this clonotype turned up many times. The chain couples TRBV7-3 to TRBJ2-1; D is possibly TRBD2 (6 bases). Trimming stripped 2 bases from V and 6 bases from J, with 14 bases between. In germline, CDR1 is SGHTA, CDR2 FQGTGA. This CDR3 spans 15 amino acids. CDR3 DNA sequence: TGTGCCAGCAGCTTAGGGACTGGCTTTTCCAATGAGCAGTTCTTC. Amino acid sequence: CASSLGTGFSNEQFF.

This clonotype was counted many times. The J gene is TRBJ2-3, the V gene TRBV7-2, with 9 bases matching TRBD1. The ends lost 4 bases at V and 4 bases at J; junction bases unmatched: 21. Germline V gene lookup returns CDR1 SGHTA and CDR2 FQGNSA. The CDR3 loop spans 20 amino acids. The CDR3: CASSSRHRGPAGRAADTQYF. The DNA for the CDR3 is TGTGCCAGCAGCTCCCGCCACAGGGGGCCGGCGGGGCGGGCGGCAGATACGCAGTATTTT.

The rearrangement uses TRBV4-3 and TRBJ2-6, with D tentatively TRBD1 (6 bases). Trimming took off 1 base at V and 1 base at J, with 11 bases between the two ends. Germline V CDR1 and CDR2: LGHNA, YSLEER. The CDR3 runs to 17 residues. CDR3 sequence reads: CASSQGGGPSGANVLTF. The CDR3 DNA reads as TGCGCCAGCAGCCAAGGAGGGGGACCGTCTGGGGCCAACGTCCTGACTTTC.

The chain links TRBV28 to TRBJ2-3, with 8 bases lining up with TRBD2. Germline values: CDR1 MDHEN, CDR2 SYDVKM. With V trimmed by 9 bases and J by 5 bases, 13 bases remained unmatched. This CDR3 has 15 residues. The CDR3 reads CASLIGGGDVDTQYF. DNA for the CDR3: TGTGCCAGTTTGATCGGGGGGGGCGATGTAGATACGCAGTATTTT.

This clonotype was observed a handful of times. This sequence joins TRBV7-9 and TRBJ2-7; D is uncertain. Germline V gives CDR1 SEHNR, CDR2 FQNEAQ (reference sequence). The CDR3 extends over 14 amino acids. V lost 0 bases, J lost 2 bases, and 8 bases lay in between. CDR3 DNA: TGTGCCAGCAGCTTAGCGCACGGCCCCTACGAGCAGTACGTC. Amino acid sequence: CASSLAHGPYEQYV.

The V gene is TRBV24-1, the J gene TRBJ2-3; D unresolved. The CDR3 is 16 residues long. Per germline, CDR1 KGHDR and CDR2 SFDVKD. Trimming removed 0 bases from V and 1 base from J, with 10 bases in between. This CDR3 reads CATSDLAVPGTDTQYF. The DNA for the CDR3 is TGTGCCACCAGTGATTTGGCTGTGCCGGGCACAGATACGCAGTATTTT.

In this sample, this clonotype turned up a few times. The rearrangement links TRBV5-1 to TRBJ1-1, with 7 bases lining up with TRBD1. In germline, CDR1 is SGHRS, CDR2 YFSETQ. The CDR3 runs to 14 residues. V shed 4 bases and J 4 bases; nucleotides not matched to a gene: 7. As DNA, the CDR3 is TGCGCCAGCAGCACCGGTCCAGGGGGCACTGAAGCTTTCTTT. Translation: CASSTGPGGTEAFF.

The CDR3 is CASSPQGRGTDTQYF. The CDR3, as DNA: TGTGCCAGCAGCCCACAGGGGAGGGGTACAGATACGCAGTATTTT. The chain couples TRBV12-3 or TRBV12-4 to TRBJ2-3, with D tentatively TRBD1 or TRBD2 (7 bases each). This CDR3 spans 15 amino acids. Trimming left V 6 bases short and J 3 bases short, with 16 bases between.

Notes on this clonotype: A much larger clone lies one base from this, so it may be a read error. The genes are TRBV5-8 and TRBJ2-3, with 8 nucleotides matching TRBD2. Germline lookup yields CDR1 SGHTS and CDR2 YDEGEE. This CDR3 spans 15 amino acids. Trimming cost V 1 base and J 2 bases; bases outside gene matches: 3. This chain's CDR3 is CASSLIAGNTDTQYF. CDR3 DNA: TGTGCCAGCAGCTTGATAGCGGGGAACACAGATACGCAGTATTTT.

This clonotype was counted at least ten times. This rearrangement joins TRBV7-2 to TRBJ1-1; 11 nucleotides align to TRBD1. Germline V gives CDR1 SGHTA, CDR2 FQGNSA. Germline trimming cut 3 bases from V and 5 bases from J; bases unmatched to any gene: 8. The CDR3 totals 16 residues. The CDR3 here is CASSFGTGGVETEAFF. The CDR3 DNA reads as TGTGCCAGCAGCTTCGGGACAGGGGGTGTGGAGACTGAAGCTTTCTTT.

This clonotype was seen a few times. CDR3 residues: CASSPPPGGWTEAFF. The DNA for the CDR3 is TGTGCCAGCAGCCCCCCTCCCGGAGGATGGACTGAAGCTTTCTTT. The genes are TRBV28 and TRBJ1-1; D gene uncertain. V lost 6 bases to trimming and J lost 5 bases, with 19 bases between them. Germline loops: CDR1 MDHEN, CDR2 SYDVKM. This CDR3 spans 15 amino acids.

This clonotype was counted a single time. The rearrangement joins TRBV2 to TRBJ2-2; 8 nucleotides match TRBD1. The germline V gene encodes CDR1 SNHLY and CDR2 FYNNEI. V shed 4 bases and J 2 bases; nucleotides not matched to a gene: 6. The CDR3 length is 16 residues. This chain's CDR3 is CASSGEQGGNTGELFF. CDR3 nucleotide sequence: TGTGCCAGCAGTGGCGAACAGGGGGGTAACACCGGGGAGCTGTTTTTT.

This chain uses TRBV20-1 with TRBJ2-3; a possible D gene is TRBD2 (6 bases). Germline V gene data show CDR1 as DFQATT and CDR2 as SNEGSKA (reference sequence). Between the trimmed V and J ends, which lost 6 bases and 1 base, there was a span of 14 bases. CDR3 length: 14 residues. This chain's CDR3 is CSAGGTGGTDTQYF. The CDR3 DNA reads TGCAGTGCGGGAGGTACGGGGGGCACAGATACGCAGTATTTT.

This clonotype was picked up a small number of times. The rearrangement joins TRBV7-2 to TRBJ2-7; D gene uncertain. Germline CDR1 SGHTA, CDR2 FQGNSA. V gave up 1 base and J gave up 0 bases, with 13 bases separating them. The CDR3 runs to 16 residues. CDR3 residues: CASSLGAQASSYEQYV. CDR3 DNA: TGTGCCAGCAGCTTAGGTGCTCAGGCGAGCTCCTACGAGCAGTACGTC.

This clonotype was detected only once. V usage is TRBV4-3 and J usage is TRBJ2-7, with TRBD1 identical over 7 bases. CDR1 and CDR2 (germline): LGHNA, YSLEER. V was pared by 2 bases and J by 0 bases, with 4 bases of the junction left unmatched. The CDR3 length is 15 residues. CDR3 residues: CASSQYRDSSYEQYF. The DNA of the CDR3 is TGCGCCAGCAGCCAATACCGGGACAGCTCCTACGAGCAGTACTTC.

This chain joins TRBV10-3 and TRBJ2-5; D not certain. Per germline, CDR1 ENHRY and CDR2 SYGVKD. V lost 6 bases and J lost 2, with 13 bases in between. The CDR3 length is 14 residues. The CDR3 region is CAIRTETFQETQYF. As DNA, the CDR3 is TGTGCCATCAGGACGGAGACTTTTCAAGAGACCCAGTACTTC.

The chain recombines TRBV14 with TRBJ2-7, with 9 bases fitting TRBD1. The CDR3 totals 15 residues. Trimming removed 1 base from V and 9 bases from J; junction bases left unmatched: 10. Germline lookup yields CDR1 SGHDN and CDR2 FVKESK. The CDR3 loop reads CASSQAGTGPGGQYV. The CDR3 DNA sequence: TGTGCCAGCAGCCAAGCAGGGACAGGGCCAGGGGGGCAGTACGTC.

This chain links TRBV7-2 with TRBJ2-1; possibly TRBD2 for D (6 bases). Trimming took off 5 bases at V and 6 bases at J, with 17 bases between the two ends. This CDR3 spans 15 amino acids. Per germline, CDR1 SGHTA and CDR2 FQGNSA. CDR3 DNA sequence: TGTGCCAGCAGCACAGATATATGGGACTCCAATGAGCAGTTCTTC. Translated, it gives CASSTDIWDSNEQFF.

This clonotype was recorded a few times. The chain recombines TRBV7-2 with TRBJ1-4, with unresolved D. The CDR3 extends over 13 amino acids. Germline CDR1 and CDR2: SGHTA and FQGNSA. V shed 6 bases and J shed 6 bases, with 11 bases lying between them. CDR3 coding DNA: TGTGCCAGCAGTCGGGCTCTCCATGAAAAACTGTTTTTT. It yields the protein CASSRALHEKLFF.

At least ten counts were recorded for this clonotype. This chain links TRBV7-2 with TRBJ2-5; 8 bases agree with TRBD1. CDR3 length: 13 amino acids. J gave up 3 bases and V 6 bases, and 3 bases lay outside the gene matches. Looked up from germline, CDR1 is SGHTA and CDR2 is FQGNSA. The CDR3 loop reads CASSPQGEETQYF. Written as DNA, the CDR3 is TGTGCCAGCAGTCCACAGGGGGAAGAGACCCAGTACTTC.

The V gene is TRBV6-5, the J gene TRBJ2-1; TRBD2 aligns across 15 bases. This CDR3 has 16 residues. With 2 bases clipped from V and 7 bases from J, the junction kept 3 bases outside the gene matches. Germline V gives CDR1 MNHEY, CDR2 SVGAGI. CDR3: CASSYAGTSGRNEQFF. The CDR3 DNA follows: TGTGCCAGCAGTTACGCCGGGACTAGCGGGAGGAATGAGCAGTTCTTC.

The rearrangement joins TRBV7-8 to TRBJ1-5, with D uncertain. The germline V gene has CDR1 SGHVS and CDR2 FQNEAQ. This CDR3 contains 20 residues. Trimming removed 0 bases at V and 0 bases at J, with 21 bases between. This CDR3 is CASSLARVHATSYSNQPQHF. CDR3 nucleotides: TGTGCCAGCAGCTTAGCGAGGGTTCATGCTACCTCTTATAGCAATCAGCCCCAGCATTTT.

The CDR3 spells CASSLVGGAVNEQFF. In DNA form, the CDR3 reads TGTGCCAGCAGCTTAGTGGGGGGCGCTGTCAATGAGCAGTTCTTC. The chain has TRBV7-6 and TRBJ2-1, with D perhaps matching TRBD1 or TRBD2 (6 bases each). CDR3 length equals 15 residues. V was trimmed by 1 base and J by 6 bases, leaving 13 bases between them. In germline, CDR1 is SGHVS, CDR2 FNYEAQ.

The J gene is TRBJ2-7, the V gene TRBV28, with 7 bases that match TRBD1. Germline V CDR1 and CDR2: MDHEN, SYDVKM. The ends lost 5 bases at V and 2 bases at J; junction bases unmatched: 9. This CDR3 is built from 15 residues. CDR3 sequence reads: CASSPGQAGAYEQYF. Here the CDR3 DNA reads TGTGCCAGCAGTCCCGGACAGGCTGGAGCCTACGAGCAGTACTTC.

This clonotype was found many times. V is TRBV7-2 and J is TRBJ2-7; weak D call: TRBD2 (6 bases). V lost 5 bases and J lost 3, with 17 bases in between. The V gene's germline CDR1 is SGHTA and CDR2 FQGNSA. The CDR3 consists of 15 residues. CDR3 in DNA: TGTGCCAGCAGCACCGGGACTGCCTCCTACTACGAGCAGTACGTC. Its translation: CASSTGTASYYEQYV.

This clonotype was counted many times. V and J are TRBV12-3 or TRBV12-4 and TRBJ1-2, with 7 positions matching TRBD1. There are 14 residues in the CDR3. V gave up 6 bases and J gave up 6 bases; unmatched junction bases: 10. This CDR3 is CASRPRDSVNGYTF. CDR3 DNA: TGTGCCAGCAGACCCAGGGACAGTGTCAATGGCTACACCTTC.

This clonotype was counted only a few times. The chain uses TRBV20-1 and TRBJ2-1; possibly TRBD1 for D (6 bases). The V gene lost 5 bases and the J gene lost 5 bases, with 16 bases spanning the gap. The CDR3 length is 14 residues. The germline V gene has CDR1 DFQATT and CDR2 SNEGSKA (reference sequence). CDR3 residues: CSAPPPTGHNEQFF. The CDR3 nucleotides read TGCAGTGCTCCCCCCCCGACAGGCCACAATGAGCAGTTCTTC.